This TCR beta chain stems from a study of T cell responses to AZD1222 COVID-19 vaccine. Concerning this clone: What it binds is not known.

Measured with immunoSEQ multiplex PCR; TCRdb has only the in-frame clones, and not every one. The sample lists 100,000 to 150,000 clones; approximately 92% were seen once. The CDR3 is 15 amino acids. Trimming removed 6 bases at V and 7 bases at J, with 18 bases between. CDR1 and CDR2 (germline): LNHDA, SQIVND (reference sequence). Study-level results: The span of vaccine-associated CD4 TCRs extended across spike, with dominance at 160-218 and 743-854. The study identified only six AZD1222 recipients as seropositive at baseline. Mostly white British, mostly female donors; authors suggested clonal diversity may be underestimated. Scientists sampled the repertoires only once the peak T cell response had passed.

The receptor's source is an adult who received the AZD1222 COVID-19 vaccine. The material was peripheral blood, obtained 28 days after the second AZD1222 dose. The V and J genes are TRBV19 and TRBJ2-2; the D call may be TRBD1 or TRBD2 (5 bases each). CDR3 sequence reads: CASSHRDQRGGELFF. The DNA of the CDR3 is TGTGCCAGTAGCCACCGGGACCAAAGGGGCGGGGAGCTGTTTTTT.